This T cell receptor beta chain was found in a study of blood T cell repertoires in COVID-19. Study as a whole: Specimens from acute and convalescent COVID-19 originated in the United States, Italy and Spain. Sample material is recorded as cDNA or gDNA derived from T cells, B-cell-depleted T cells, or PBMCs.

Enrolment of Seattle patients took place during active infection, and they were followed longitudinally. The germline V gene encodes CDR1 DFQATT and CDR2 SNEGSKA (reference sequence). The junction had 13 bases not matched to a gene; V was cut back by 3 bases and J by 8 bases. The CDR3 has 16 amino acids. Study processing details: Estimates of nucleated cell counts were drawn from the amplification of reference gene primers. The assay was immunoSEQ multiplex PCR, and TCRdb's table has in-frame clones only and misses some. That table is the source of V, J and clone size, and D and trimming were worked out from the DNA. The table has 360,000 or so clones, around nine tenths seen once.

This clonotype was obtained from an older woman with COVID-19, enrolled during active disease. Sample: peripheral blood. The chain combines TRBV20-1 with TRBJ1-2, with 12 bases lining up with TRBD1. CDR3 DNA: TGCAGTGCTAGTGGCCCCACGGGACAGGGGGCTGAAGGCTACACCTTC. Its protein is CSASGPTGQGAEGYTF.